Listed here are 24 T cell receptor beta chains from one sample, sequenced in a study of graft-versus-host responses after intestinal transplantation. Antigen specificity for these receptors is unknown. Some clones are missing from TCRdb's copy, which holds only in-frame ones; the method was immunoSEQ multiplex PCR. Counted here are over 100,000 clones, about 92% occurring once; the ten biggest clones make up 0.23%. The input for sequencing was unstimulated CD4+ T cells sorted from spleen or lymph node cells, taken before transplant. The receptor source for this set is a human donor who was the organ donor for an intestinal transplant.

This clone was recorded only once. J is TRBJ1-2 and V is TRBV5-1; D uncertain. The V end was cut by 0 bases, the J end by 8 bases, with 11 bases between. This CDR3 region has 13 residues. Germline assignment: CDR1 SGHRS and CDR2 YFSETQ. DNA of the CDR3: TGCGCCAGCAGCTTGGATGTTGGAGGGGGCTACACCTTC. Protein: CASSLDVGGGYTF.

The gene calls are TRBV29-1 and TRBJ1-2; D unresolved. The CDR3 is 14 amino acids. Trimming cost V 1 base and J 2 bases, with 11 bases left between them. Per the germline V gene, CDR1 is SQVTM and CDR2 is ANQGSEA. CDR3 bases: TGCAGCGTTGAAGTTGGACCCGAGAACTATGGCTACACCTTC. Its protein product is CSVEVGPENYGYTF.

The CDR3 DNA follows: TGCGCCAGCAGCTGGACGGGAAAAGAGACCCAGTACTTC. This codes for CASSWTGKETQYF. The chain combines TRBV5-1 with TRBJ2-5, with a tentative D call TRBD2 (5 bases). The V gene's germline CDR1 is SGHRS and CDR2 YFSETQ. The CDR3 contains 13 residues. V was shortened by 3 bases and J by 3 bases, with 9 bases between the two germline ends.

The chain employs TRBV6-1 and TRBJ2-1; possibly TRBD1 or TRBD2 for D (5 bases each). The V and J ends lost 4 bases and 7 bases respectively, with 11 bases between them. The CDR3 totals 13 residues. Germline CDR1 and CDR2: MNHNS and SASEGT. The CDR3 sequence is CASSVGVWNEQFF. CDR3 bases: TGTGCCAGCAGTGTGGGGGTTTGGAATGAGCAGTTCTTC.

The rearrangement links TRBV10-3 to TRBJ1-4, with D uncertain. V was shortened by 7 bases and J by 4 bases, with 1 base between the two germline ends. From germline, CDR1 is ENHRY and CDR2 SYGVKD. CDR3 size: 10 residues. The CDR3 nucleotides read TGTGCCATCAATAATGAAAAACTGTTTTTT. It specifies CAINNEKLFF.

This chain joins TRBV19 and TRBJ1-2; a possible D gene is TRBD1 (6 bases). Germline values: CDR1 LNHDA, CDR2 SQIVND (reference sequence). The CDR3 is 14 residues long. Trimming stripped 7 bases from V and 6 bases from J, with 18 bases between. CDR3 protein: CASIKAGALDGYTF. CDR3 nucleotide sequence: TGTGCCAGTATTAAGGCGGGGGCATTGGATGGCTACACCTTC.

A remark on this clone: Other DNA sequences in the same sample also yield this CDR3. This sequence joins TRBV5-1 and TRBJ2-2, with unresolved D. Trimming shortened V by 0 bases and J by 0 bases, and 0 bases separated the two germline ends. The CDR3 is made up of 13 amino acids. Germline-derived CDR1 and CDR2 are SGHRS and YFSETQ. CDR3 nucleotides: TGCGCCAGCAGCTTGGCGAACACCGGGGAGCTGTTTTTT. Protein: CASSLANTGELFF.

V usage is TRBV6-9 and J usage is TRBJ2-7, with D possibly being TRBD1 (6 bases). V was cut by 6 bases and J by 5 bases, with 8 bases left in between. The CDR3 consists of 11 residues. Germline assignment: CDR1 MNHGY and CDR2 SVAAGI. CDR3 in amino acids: CASRQGNEQYF. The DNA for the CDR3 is TGTGCCAGCAGACAGGGTAACGAGCAGTACTTC.

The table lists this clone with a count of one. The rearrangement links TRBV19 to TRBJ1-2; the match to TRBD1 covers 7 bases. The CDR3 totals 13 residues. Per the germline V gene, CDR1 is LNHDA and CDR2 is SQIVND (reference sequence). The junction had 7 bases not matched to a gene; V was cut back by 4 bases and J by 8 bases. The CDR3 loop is CASSSAGGRGYTF. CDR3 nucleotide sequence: TGTGCCAGTAGTAGTGCAGGGGGACGGGGCTACACCTTC.

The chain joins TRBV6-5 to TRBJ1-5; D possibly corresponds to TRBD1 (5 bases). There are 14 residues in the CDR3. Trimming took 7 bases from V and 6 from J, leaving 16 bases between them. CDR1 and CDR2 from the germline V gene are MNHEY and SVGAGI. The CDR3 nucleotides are TGTGCCAGCACCGAGACTTGGGGGAGTCAGCCCCAGCATTTT. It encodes CASTETWGSQPQHF.

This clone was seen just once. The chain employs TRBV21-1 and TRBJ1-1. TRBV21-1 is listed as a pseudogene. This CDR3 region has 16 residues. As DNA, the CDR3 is TGTGCCAGCAGCAAAGGAGTGGGGGGCATGAACACTGAAGCTTTCTTT. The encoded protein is CASSKGVGGMNTEAFF.

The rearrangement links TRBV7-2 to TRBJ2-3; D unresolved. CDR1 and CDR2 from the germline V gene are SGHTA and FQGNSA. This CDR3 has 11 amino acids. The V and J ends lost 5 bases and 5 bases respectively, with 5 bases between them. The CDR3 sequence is CASSTRDTQYF. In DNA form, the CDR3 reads TGTGCCAGCAGCACCCGAGATACGCAGTATTTT.

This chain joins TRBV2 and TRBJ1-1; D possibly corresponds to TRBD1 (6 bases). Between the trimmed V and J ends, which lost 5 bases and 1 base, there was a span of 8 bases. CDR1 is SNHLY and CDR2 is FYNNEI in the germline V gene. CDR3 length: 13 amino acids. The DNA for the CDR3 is TGTGCCAGCAGTATGGACAGGAACACTGAAGCTTTCTTT. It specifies CASSMDRNTEAFF.

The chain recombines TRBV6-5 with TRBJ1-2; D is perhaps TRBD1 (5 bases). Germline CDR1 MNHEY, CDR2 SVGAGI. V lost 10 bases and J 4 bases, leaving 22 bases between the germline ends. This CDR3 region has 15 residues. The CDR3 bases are TGTGCCATCCAACGGGACGCAAAACCCTCCTATGGCTACACCTTC. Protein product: CAIQRDAKPSYGYTF.

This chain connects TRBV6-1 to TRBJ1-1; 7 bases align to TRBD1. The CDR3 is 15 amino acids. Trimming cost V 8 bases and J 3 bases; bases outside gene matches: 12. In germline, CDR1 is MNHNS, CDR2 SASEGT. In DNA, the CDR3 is TGTGCCAGCCGCGATACCGGACAGGTCCACACTGAAGCTTTCTTT. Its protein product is CASRDTGQVHTEAFF.

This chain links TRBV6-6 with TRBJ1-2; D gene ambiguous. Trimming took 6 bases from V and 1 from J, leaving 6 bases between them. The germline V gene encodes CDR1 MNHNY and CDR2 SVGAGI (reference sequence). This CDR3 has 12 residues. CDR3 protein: CASSLGNYGYTF. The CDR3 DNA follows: TGTGCCAGCAGCTTGGGTAACTATGGCTACACCTTC.

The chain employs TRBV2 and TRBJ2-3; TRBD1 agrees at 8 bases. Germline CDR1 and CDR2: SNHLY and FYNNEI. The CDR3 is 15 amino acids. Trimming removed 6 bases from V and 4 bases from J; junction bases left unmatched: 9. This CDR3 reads CASSPGTGLPDTQYF. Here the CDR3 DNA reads TGTGCCAGCAGCCCCGGGACAGGTCTTCCAGATACGCAGTATTTT.

CDR3 amino acids: CASRRTSVIGELFF. CDR3 bases: TGTGCCAGCAGACGAACTAGCGTTATCGGGGAGCTGTTTTTT. The chain uses TRBV6-5 and TRBJ2-2, with 7 bases aligning to TRBD2. With V trimmed by 6 bases and J by 7 bases, 8 bases remained unmatched. CDR3 length equals 14 residues. CDR1 and CDR2 from the germline V gene are MNHEY and SVGAGI.

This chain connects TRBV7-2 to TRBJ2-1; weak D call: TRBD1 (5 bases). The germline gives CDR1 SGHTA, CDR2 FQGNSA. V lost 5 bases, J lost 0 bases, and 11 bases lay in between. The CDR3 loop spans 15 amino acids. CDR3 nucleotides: TGTGCCAGCAGCGATACAGGCGCCTCCTACAATGAGCAGTTCTTC. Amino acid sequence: CASSDTGASYNEQFF.

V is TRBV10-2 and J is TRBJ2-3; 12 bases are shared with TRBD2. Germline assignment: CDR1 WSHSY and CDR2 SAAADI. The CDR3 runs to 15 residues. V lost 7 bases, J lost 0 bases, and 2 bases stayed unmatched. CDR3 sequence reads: CASTGTSGSTDTQYF. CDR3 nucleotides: TGCGCCAGCACTGGGACTAGCGGGAGCACAGATACGCAGTATTTT.

DNA of the CDR3: TGTGCCAGCAGGGCCCTATTCTCCTACAATGAGCAGTTCTTC. It encodes CASRALFSYNEQFF. The chain carries TRBV2 and TRBJ2-1; D is undetermined. Germline V gene lookup returns CDR1 SNHLY and CDR2 FYNNEI. The CDR3 loop spans 14 amino acids. V lost 6 bases, J lost 0 bases, and 9 bases lay in between.

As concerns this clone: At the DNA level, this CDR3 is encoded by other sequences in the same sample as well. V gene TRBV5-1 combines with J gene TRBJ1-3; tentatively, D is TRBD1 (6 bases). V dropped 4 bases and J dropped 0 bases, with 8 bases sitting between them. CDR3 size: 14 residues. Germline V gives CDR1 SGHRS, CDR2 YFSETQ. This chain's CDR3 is CASSLTGSGNTIYF. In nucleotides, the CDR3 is TGCGCCAGCAGCCTGACAGGCTCTGGAAACACCATATATTTT.

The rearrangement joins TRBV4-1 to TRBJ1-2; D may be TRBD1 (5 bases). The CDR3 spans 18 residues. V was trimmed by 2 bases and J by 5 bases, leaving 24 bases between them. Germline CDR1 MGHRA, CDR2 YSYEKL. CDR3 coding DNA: TGCGCCAGCAGCCAACCCCCCGGCAGGGCCTACCCTTGGTATGGCTACACCTTC. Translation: CASSQPPGRAYPWYGYTF.

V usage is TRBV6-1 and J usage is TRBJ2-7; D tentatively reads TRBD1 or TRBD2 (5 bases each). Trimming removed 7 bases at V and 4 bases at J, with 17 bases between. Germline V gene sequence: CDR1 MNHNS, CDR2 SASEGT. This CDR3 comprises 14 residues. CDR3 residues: CASTPGTGMYEQYF. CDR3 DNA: TGTGCCAGCACTCCCGGGACGGGAATGTACGAGCAGTACTTC.